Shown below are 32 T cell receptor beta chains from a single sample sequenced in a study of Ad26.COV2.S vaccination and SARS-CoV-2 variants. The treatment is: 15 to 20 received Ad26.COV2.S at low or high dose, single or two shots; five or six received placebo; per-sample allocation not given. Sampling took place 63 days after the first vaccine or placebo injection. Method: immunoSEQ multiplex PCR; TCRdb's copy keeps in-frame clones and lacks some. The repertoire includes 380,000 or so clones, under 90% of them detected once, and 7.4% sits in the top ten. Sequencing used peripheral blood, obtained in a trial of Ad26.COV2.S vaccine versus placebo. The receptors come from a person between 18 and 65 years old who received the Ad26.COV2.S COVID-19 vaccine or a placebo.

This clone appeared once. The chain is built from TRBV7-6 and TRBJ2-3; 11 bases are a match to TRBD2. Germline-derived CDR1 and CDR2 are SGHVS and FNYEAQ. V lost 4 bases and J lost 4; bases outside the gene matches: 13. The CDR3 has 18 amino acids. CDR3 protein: CASSSAIAGGPSPDTQYF. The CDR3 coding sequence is TGTGCCAGCAGCTCCGCAATAGCGGGAGGGCCGAGCCCAGATACGCAGTATTTT.

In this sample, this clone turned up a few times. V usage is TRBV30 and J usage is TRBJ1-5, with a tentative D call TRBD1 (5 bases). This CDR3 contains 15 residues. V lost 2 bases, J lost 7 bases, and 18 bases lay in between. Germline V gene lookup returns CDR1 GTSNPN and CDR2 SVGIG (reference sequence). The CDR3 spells CAWSPAVGWGQPQHF. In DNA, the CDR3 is TGTGCCTGGAGTCCCGCCGTGGGGTGGGGCCAGCCCCAGCATTTT.

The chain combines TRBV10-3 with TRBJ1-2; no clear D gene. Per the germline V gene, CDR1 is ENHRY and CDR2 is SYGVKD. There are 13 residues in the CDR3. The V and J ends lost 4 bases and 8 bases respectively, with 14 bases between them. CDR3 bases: TGTGCCATCAGTGTAGGGTTTACCCAGGGCTACACCTTC. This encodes CAISVGFTQGYTF.

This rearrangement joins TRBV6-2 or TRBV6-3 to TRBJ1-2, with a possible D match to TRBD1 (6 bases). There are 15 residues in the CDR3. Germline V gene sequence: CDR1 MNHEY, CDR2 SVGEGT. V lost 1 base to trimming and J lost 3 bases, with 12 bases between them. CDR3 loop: CASSYFDRPDYGYTF. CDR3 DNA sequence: TGTGCCAGCAGTTACTTCGACAGGCCGGACTATGGCTACACCTTC.

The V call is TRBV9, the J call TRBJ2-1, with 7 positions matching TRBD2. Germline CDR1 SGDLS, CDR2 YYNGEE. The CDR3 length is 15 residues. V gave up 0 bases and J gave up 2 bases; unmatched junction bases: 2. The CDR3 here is CASSVASGTYNEQFF. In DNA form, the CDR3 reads TGTGCCAGCAGCGTAGCTAGCGGAACCTACAATGAGCAGTTCTTC.

This CDR3 reads CASSLAESWLNYGYTF. CDR3 nucleotide sequence: TGTGCCAGCAGCTTAGCGGAGAGTTGGCTCAACTATGGCTACACCTTC. The chain is built from TRBV7-8 and TRBJ1-2; no clear D. With 0 bases removed from V and 2 bases from J, the gap between germline ends came to 13 bases. The CDR3 length is 16 residues. Germline CDR1 and CDR2: SGHVS and FQNEAQ.

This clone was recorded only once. DNA of the CDR3: TGTGCCAGCAGTTACCCCCTAGCGGGAGGGCGGAGTACGCAGTATTTT. It codes for CASSYPLAGGRSTQYF. The genes are TRBV6-6 and TRBJ2-3; 12 nucleotides align to TRBD2. Germline CDR1 and CDR2: MNHNY and SVGAGI (reference sequence). J was trimmed by 8 bases and V by 2 bases; bases with no gene match: 8. CDR3 length equals 16 residues.

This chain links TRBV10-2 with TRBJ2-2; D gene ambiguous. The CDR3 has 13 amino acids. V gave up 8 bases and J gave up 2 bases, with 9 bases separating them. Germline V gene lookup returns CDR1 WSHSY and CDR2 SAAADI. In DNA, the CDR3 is TGCGCCAGCCGGGTCCAAAACACCGGGGAGCTGTTTTTT. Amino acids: CASRVQNTGELFF.

CDR3 bases: TGTGCCAGCTCACCACTAGCGGGAGCCACCTACGAGCAGTACTTC. This encodes CASSPLAGATYEQYF. J is TRBJ2-7 and V is TRBV18; 9 bases agree with TRBD2. J gave up 2 bases and V 1 base, and 3 bases lay outside the gene matches. This CDR3 is 15 amino acids long. In germline, CDR1 is KGHSH, CDR2 LQKENI.

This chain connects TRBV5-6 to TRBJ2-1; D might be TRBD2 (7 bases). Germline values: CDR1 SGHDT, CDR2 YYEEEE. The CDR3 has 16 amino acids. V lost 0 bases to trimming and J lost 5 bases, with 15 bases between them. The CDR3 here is CASSLGGGVPHNEQFF. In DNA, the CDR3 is TGTGCCAGCAGCTTGGGAGGGGGGGTACCTCACAATGAGCAGTTCTTC.

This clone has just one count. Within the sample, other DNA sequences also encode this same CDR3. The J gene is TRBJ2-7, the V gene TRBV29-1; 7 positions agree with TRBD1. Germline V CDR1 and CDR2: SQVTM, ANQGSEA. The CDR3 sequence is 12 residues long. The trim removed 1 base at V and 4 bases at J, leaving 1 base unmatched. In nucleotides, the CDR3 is TGCAGCGTTGAAGGGGACAGTTACGAGCAGTACTTC. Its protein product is CSVEGDSYEQYF.

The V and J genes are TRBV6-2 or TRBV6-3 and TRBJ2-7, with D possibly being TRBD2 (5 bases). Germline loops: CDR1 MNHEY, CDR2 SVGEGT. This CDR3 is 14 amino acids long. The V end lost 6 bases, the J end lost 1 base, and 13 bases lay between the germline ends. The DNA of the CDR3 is TGTGCCAGCAGCAGGCGAGGGAATTCCTACGAGCAGTACTTC. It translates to CASSRRGNSYEQYF.

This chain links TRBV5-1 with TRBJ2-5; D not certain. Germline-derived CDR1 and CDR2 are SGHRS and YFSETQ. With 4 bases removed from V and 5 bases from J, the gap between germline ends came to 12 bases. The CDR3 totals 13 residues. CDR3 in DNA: TGCGCCAGCAGCAGGCTATTCGGGGAGACCCAGTACTTC. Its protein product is CASSRLFGETQYF.

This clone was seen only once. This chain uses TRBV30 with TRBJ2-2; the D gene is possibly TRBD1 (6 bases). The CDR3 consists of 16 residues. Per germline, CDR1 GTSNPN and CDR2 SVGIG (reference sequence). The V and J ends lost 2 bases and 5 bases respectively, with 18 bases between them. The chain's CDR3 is CAWSPTGSQRTGELFF. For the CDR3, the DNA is TGTGCCTGGAGTCCCACAGGGAGCCAAAGGACCGGGGAGCTGTTTTTT.

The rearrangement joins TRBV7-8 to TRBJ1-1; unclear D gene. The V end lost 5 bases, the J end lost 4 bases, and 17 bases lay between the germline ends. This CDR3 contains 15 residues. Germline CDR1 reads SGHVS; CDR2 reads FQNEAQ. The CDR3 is CASSPQGEGSTEAFF. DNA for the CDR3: TGTGCCAGCAGCCCTCAAGGAGAGGGCTCCACTGAAGCTTTCTTT. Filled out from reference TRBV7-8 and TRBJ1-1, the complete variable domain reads GAGVSQSPRYKVAKRGQDVALRCDPISGHVSLFWYQQALGQGPEFLTYFQNEAQLDKSGLPSDRFFAERPEGSVSTLKIQRTQQEDSAVYLCASSPQGEGSTEAFFGQGTRLTVV.

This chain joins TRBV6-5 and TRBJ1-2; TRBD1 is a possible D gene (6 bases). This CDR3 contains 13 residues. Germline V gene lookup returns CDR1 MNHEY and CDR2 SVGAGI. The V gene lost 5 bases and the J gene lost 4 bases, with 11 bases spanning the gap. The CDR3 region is CASSLQGSYGYTF. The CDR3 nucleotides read TGTGCCAGCAGTCTTCAGGGGTCCTATGGCTACACCTTC.

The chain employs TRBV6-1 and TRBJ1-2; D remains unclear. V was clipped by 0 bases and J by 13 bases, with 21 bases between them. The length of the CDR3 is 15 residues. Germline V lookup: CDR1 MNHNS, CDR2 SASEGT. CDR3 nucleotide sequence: TGTGCCAGCAGTGAAGCCTCCGGATTACCTATGGCTGCCACCTTC. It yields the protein CASSEASGLPMAATF.

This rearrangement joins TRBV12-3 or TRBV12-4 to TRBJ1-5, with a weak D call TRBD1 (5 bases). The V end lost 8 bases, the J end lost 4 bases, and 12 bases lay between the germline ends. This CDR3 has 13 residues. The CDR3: CASGGGRNQPQHF. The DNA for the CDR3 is TGTGCCAGCGGGGGGGGAAGAAATCAGCCCCAGCATTTT.

The CDR3 loop is CASSLVRNYGYTF. CDR3 nucleotides: TGTGCCAGCAGCTTAGTACGGAACTATGGCTACACCTTC. The gene calls are TRBV11-2 and TRBJ1-2; D remains unclear. Germline V lookup: CDR1 SGHAT, CDR2 FQNNGV. The CDR3 is 13 residues long. The germline V and J ends were trimmed by 1 base and 2 bases, with 5 bases remaining between them.

The CDR3 here is CASSDPARGLETQYF. The DNA for the CDR3 is TGTGCCAGCAGTGACCCCGCGCGGGGCCTGGAGACCCAGTACTTC. J is TRBJ2-5 and V is TRBV6-1; D may be TRBD2 (6 bases). The CDR3 consists of 15 residues. Germline V lookup: CDR1 MNHNS, CDR2 SASEGT. Trimming shortened V by 3 bases and J by 5 bases, and 16 bases separated the two germline ends.

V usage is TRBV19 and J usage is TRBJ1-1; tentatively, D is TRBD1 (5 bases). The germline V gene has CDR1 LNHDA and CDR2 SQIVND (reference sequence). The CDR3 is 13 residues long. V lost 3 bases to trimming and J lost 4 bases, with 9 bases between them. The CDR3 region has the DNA TGTGCCAGTAGTATGGCAGGGCCCACTGAAGCTTTCTTT. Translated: CASSMAGPTEAFF.

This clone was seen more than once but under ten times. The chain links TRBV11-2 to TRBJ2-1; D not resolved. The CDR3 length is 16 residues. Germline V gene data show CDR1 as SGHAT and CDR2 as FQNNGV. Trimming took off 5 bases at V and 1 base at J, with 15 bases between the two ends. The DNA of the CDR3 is TGTGCCAGCAGCCGACAAGGCTCTGGGTCCTACAATGAGCAGTTCTTC. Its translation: CASSRQGSGSYNEQFF.

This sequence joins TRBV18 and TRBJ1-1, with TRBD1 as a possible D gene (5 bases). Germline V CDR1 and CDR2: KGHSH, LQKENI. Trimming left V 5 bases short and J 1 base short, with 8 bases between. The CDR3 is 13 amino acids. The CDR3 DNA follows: TGTGCCAGCTCATGGGGGAGGAACACTGAAGCTTTCTTT. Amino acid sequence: CASSWGRNTEAFF.

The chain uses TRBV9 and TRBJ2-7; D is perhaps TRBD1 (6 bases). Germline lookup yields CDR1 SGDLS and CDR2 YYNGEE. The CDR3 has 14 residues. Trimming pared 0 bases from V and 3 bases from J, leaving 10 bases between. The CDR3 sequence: CASSVVGASYEQYF. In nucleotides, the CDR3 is TGTGCCAGCAGCGTAGTGGGGGCTAGCTACGAGCAGTACTTC.

The CDR3 DNA sequence: TGCGCCAGCAGTGAGTCAATAGGGAAGAACACTGAAGCTTTCTTT. This encodes CASSESIGKNTEAFF. The chain has TRBV10-1 and TRBJ1-1, with unresolved D. The CDR3 spans 15 residues. V dropped 0 bases and J dropped 1 base, with 9 bases sitting between them. Germline CDR1 reads WNHNN; CDR2 reads SYGVQD (reference sequence).

DNA of the CDR3: TGTGCCAGCAGCCCCTGGAGTAGGGGTCCTATCGGGGAGCTGTTTTTT. This sequence encodes CASSPWSRGPIGELFF. This chain connects TRBV7-9 to TRBJ2-2; tentatively, D is TRBD1 (5 bases). The V end was cut by 5 bases, the J end by 7 bases, with 20 bases between. The CDR3 has 16 amino acids. In germline, CDR1 is SEHNR, CDR2 FQNEAQ (reference sequence).

CDR3 in DNA: TGCAGTGCCGGTCTCTATGGCTACACCTTC. This gives the protein CSAGLYGYTF. The chain links TRBV20-1 to TRBJ1-2; D unresolved. Trimming pared 6 bases from V and 4 bases from J, leaving 6 bases between. The CDR3 sequence is 10 residues long. Germline V CDR1 and CDR2: DFQATT, SNEGSKA (reference sequence).

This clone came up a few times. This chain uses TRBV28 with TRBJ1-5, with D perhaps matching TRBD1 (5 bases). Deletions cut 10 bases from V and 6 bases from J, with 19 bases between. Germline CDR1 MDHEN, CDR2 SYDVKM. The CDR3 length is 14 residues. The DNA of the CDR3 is TGTGCCACCACTCTTTGGGGCGAGGGTCAGCCCCAGCATTTT. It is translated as CATTLWGEGQPQHF.

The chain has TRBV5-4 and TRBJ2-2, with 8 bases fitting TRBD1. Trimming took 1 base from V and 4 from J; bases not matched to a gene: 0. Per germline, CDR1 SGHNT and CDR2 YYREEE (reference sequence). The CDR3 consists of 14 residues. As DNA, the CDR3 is TGTGCCAGCAGCTTGCAGGGGGCCACCGGGGAGCTGTTTTTT. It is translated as CASSLQGATGELFF.

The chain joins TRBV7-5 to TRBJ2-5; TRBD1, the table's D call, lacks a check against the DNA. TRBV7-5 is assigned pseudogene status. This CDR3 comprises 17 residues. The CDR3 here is CARSLLPTGAEQETQYF. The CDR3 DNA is TGTGCCAGAAGCTTACTCCCGACAGGGGCGGAACAAGAGACCCAGTACTTC.

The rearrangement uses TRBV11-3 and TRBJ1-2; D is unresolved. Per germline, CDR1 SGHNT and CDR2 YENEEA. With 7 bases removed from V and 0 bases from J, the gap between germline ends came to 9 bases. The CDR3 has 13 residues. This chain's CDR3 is CASTMGANYGYTF. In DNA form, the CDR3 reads TGTGCCAGCACCATGGGTGCTAACTATGGCTACACCTTC.

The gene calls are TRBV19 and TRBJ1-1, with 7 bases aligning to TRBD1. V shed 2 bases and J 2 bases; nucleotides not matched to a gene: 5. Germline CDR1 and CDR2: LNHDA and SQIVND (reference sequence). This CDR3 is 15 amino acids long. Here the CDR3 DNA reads TGTGCCAGTAGTATAAGTACAGGGGCTAACACTGAAGCTTTCTTT. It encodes CASSISTGANTEAFF.